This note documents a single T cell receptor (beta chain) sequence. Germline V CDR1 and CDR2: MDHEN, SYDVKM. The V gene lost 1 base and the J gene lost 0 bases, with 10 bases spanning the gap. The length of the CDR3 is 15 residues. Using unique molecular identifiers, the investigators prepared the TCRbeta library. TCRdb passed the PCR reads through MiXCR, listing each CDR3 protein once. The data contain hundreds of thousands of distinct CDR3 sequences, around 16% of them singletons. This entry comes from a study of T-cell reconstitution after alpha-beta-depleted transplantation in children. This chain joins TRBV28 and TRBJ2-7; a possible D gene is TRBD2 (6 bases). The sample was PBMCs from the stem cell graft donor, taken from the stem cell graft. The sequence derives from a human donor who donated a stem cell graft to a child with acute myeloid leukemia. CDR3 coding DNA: TGTGCCAGCAGTTTATTTGCGGGGATCTCCTACGAGCAGTACGTC. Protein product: CASSLFAGISYEQYV.